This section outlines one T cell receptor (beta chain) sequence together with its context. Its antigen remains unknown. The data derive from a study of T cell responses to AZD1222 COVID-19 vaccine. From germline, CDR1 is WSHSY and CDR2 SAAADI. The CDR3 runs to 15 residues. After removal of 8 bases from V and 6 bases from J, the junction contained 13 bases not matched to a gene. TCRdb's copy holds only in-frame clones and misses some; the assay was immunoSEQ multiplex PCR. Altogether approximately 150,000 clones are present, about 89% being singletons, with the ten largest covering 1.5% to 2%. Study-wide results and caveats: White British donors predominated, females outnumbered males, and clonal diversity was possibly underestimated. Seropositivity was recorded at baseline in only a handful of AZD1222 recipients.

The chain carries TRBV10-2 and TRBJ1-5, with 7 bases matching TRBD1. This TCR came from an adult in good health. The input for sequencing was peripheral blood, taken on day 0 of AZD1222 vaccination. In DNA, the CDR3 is TGCGCCAGCTCTAGGTCAGGGGGAAAGGGTCAGCCCCAGCATTTT. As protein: CASSRSGGKGQPQHF.